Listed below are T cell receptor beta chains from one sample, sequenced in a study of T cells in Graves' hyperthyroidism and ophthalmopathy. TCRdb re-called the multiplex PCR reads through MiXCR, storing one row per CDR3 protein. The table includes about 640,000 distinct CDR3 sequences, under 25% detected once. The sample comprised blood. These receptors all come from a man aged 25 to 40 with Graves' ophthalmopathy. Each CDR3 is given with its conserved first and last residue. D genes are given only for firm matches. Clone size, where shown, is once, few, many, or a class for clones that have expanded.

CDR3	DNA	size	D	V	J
CASSQVGVDGCHEQYF	TGTGCCAGCAGCCAAGTAGGGGTGGACGGGTGCCACGAGCAGTACTTC	.	.	TRBV3-2	TRBJ2-7
CSAKPPGTRNSPLHF	TGCAGTGCAAAACCGCCGGGGACACGCAATTCACCCCTCCACTTT	few	.	TRBV20-1	TRBJ1-6
CASSLNSPLGGYTF	TGTGCCAGCAGTTTAAATTCCCCATTAGGGGGCTACACCTTC	.	.	TRBV27	TRBJ1-2
CSASGTAIGYTF	TGCAGTGCGTCCGGGACAGCTATTGGCTACACCTTC	.	TRBD1	TRBV20-1	TRBJ1-2
CASSPGLTGNTIYF	TGTGCCAGCAGCCCGGGACTTACTGGAAACACCATATATTTT	few	.	TRBV11-2	TRBJ1-3
CASSPTGTGGYEQYF	TGTGCCAGCAGCCCAACCGGGACAGGGGGTTACGAGCAGTACTTC	.	TRBD1	TRBV7-9	TRBJ2-7
CASTGGAGAYEQYF	TGTGCCAGCACGGGCGGGGCGGGAGCCTACGAGCAGTACTTC	many	TRBD2	TRBV7-2	TRBJ2-7
CASSVDPNYGYTF	TGTGCCAGCAGCGTCGACCCTAACTATGGCTACACCTTC	.	.	TRBV9	TRBJ1-2
CASSPGGGRTDTQYF	TGTGCCAGCAGCCCTGGGGGGGGGCGCACAGATACGCAGTATTTT	.	.	TRBV7-3	TRBJ2-3
CASSVTAGGPKVETQYF	TGTGCCAGCAGCGTGACAGCGGGAGGGCCGAAGGTGGAGACCCAGTACTTC	.	TRBD2	TRBV5-5	TRBJ2-5
CASRGASGSDYNEQFF	TGTGCCAGCAGGGGGGCTAGCGGGAGTGACTACAATGAGCAGTTCTTC	few	TRBD2	TRBV6-1	TRBJ2-1
CASSRDQIYNEQFF	TGTGCCAGCAGTAGGGACCAGATATACAATGAGCAGTTCTTC	few	.	TRBV6-1	TRBJ2-1
CASRAPVGWTETQYF	TGTGCCAGCAGAGCCCCAGTTGGCTGGACGGAGACCCAGTACTTC	few	.	TRBV6-2/TRBV6-3	TRBJ2-5
CASSYSIPGGTGELFF	TGTGCCAGCAGTTACTCGATTCCTGGGGGCACCGGGGAGCTGTTTTTT	few	.	TRBV6-2/TRBV6-3	TRBJ2-2
CASSPSGAGAGNTIYF	TGTGCCAGCAGTCCATCGGGGGCAGGGGCTGGAAACACCATATATTTT	few	.	TRBV12-3/TRBV12-4	TRBJ1-3
CASSLTSGSPDTQYF	TGTGCCAGCAGCCTTACTAGCGGGAGTCCAGATACGCAGTATTTT	many	TRBD2	TRBV12-3/TRBV12-4	TRBJ2-3
CATGQAYGQYF	TGTGCCACCGGACAGGCTTACGGGCAGTACTTC	.	TRBD1	TRBV10-3	TRBJ2-7
CASSGDRAFSGNTIYF	TGTGCCAGCAGCGGGGACAGAGCTTTCTCTGGAAACACCATATATTTT	.	TRBD1	TRBV9	TRBJ1-3
CSARGDNHGYTF	TGCAGTGCCCGAGGGGATAATCATGGCTACACCTTC	few	.	TRBV20-1	TRBJ1-2
CASSTGVLGGSLSNQPQHF	TGTGCCAGTAGCACAGGGGTTTTGGGGGGTTCGTTAAGCAATCAGCCCCAGCATTTT	few	TRBD1	TRBV19	TRBJ1-5
CSARVPMGSGYQETQYF	TGCAGTGCTAGAGTCCCGATGGGTAGCGGGTACCAAGAGACCCAGTACTTC	few	TRBD2	TRBV20-1	TRBJ2-5
CASSQKTGNLYNEQFF	TGTGCCAGCAGTCAAAAAACAGGGAATTTGTACAATGAGCAGTTCTTC	many	.	TRBV28	TRBJ2-1
CSARALAETQYF	TGCAGTGCTAGAGCTTTGGCGGAGACCCAGTACTTC	many	.	TRBV20-1	TRBJ2-5
CASSQYRDRVVNEQFF	TGTGCCAGCAGCCAGTACCGGGACAGGGTGGTCAATGAGCAGTTCTTC	.	TRBD1	TRBV14	TRBJ2-1
CAMSSGGTDTQYF	TGTGCCATGTCTAGCGGTGGCACAGATACGCAGTATTTT	.	TRBD2	TRBV10-3	TRBJ2-3
CSAGGTSGREKNIQYF	TGCAGTGCTGGGGGTACTAGCGGGAGAGAAAAAAACATTCAGTACTTC	.	TRBD2	TRBV20-1	TRBJ2-4
CASSVSGVQETQYF	TGTGCCAGCAGCGTAAGCGGGGTCCAAGAGACCCAGTACTTC	once	TRBD2	TRBV9	TRBJ2-5
CSAPPSGRAPYTQYF	TGCAGTGCACCCCCTAGCGGGAGGGCCCCTTATACGCAGTATTTT	few	TRBD2	TRBV20-1	TRBJ2-3